These 22 T cell receptor beta chains originate from one sample sequenced in a study of T cell responses to AZD1222 COVID-19 vaccine. TCRdb's table, derived via immunoSEQ multiplex PCR, lists solely in-frame clones and lacks some. The table records 54,000 or so clones, over 70% of them present only once. Sequenced here: peripheral blood, sampled on day 0 of AZD1222 vaccination. These TCRs come from an adult in good health.

V is TRBV4-2 and J is TRBJ2-3; 7 nucleotides agree with TRBD1. The ends lost 0 bases at V and 3 bases at J; junction bases unmatched: 9. The germline V gene encodes CDR1 LGHNA and CDR2 YNFKEQ. The CDR3 is 17 residues long. The DNA for the CDR3 is TGTGCCAGCAGCCAAGATCAGGGCAGGGGGATAACAGATACGCAGTATTTT. Protein: CASSQDQGRGITDTQYF.

The chain couples TRBV6-5 to TRBJ2-2; D may be TRBD1 (5 bases). Germline V gene data show CDR1 as MNHEY and CDR2 as SVGAGI. Trimming removed 0 bases at V and 3 bases at J, with 8 bases between. The CDR3 is 15 amino acids. CDR3 sequence: CASSYSRADTGELFF. The CDR3 bases are TGTGCCAGCAGTTACTCCAGGGCCGACACCGGGGAGCTGTTTTTT.

CDR3: CASSLPGQSLRNQPQHF. Written as DNA, the CDR3 is TGCGCCAGCAGCCTCCCCGGACAGTCCCTTCGAAATCAGCCCCAGCATTTT. V gene TRBV4-1 combines with J gene TRBJ1-5; a weak D match, TRBD1 (6 bases). The V and J ends lost 4 bases and 4 bases respectively, with 20 bases between them. From germline, CDR1 is MGHRA and CDR2 YSYEKL. This CDR3 comprises 17 residues.

There are a few counts of this clone. The chain carries TRBV11-1 and TRBJ2-2; 7 bases fit TRBD1. Trimming removed 8 bases from V and 5 bases from J; junction bases left unmatched: 2. This CDR3 region has 12 residues. Germline CDR1 is SGHAT and CDR2 is FQDESV (reference sequence). CDR3 DNA: TGTGCCAGCGCACAGGGGACCGGGGAGCTGTTTTTT. Its translation is CASAQGTGELFF. The full variable domain, its missing parts supplied by reference TRBV11-1 and TRBJ2-2, is EAEVAQSPRYKITEKSQAVAFWCDPISGHATLYWYRQILGQGPELLVQFQDESVVDDSQLPKDRFSAERLKGVDSTLKIQPAELGDSAMYLCASAQGTGELFFGEGSRLTVL.

The CDR3 nucleotides are TGTGCCAGCAGCCCCGGGACAGGGAGTTGGTCCTACGAGCAGTACTTC. It codes for CASSPGTGSWSYEQYF. The V call is TRBV11-2, the J call TRBJ2-7; TRBD1 aligns across 9 bases. This CDR3 comprises 16 residues. Trimming took 5 bases from V and 1 from J; bases not matched to a gene: 9. CDR1 and CDR2 (germline): SGHAT, FQNNGV. The entire variable domain, with the rest obtained from reference TRBV11-2 and TRBJ2-7, is as follows: EAGVAQSPRYKIIEKRQSVAFWCNPISGHATLYWYQQILGQGPKLLIQFQNNGVVDDSQLPKDRFSAERLKGVDSTLKIQPAKLEDSAVYLCASSPGTGSWSYEQYFGPGTRLTVT.

J is TRBJ2-5 and V is TRBV11-3; D uncertain. There are 15 residues in the CDR3. CDR1 SGHNT and CDR2 YENEEA come from the germline V gene. The V and J ends lost 0 bases and 2 bases respectively, with 10 bases between them. The CDR3 nucleotides are TGTGCCAGCAGCTTAGAAGGACCTTTACAAGAGACCCAGTACTTC. Encoded protein: CASSLEGPLQETQYF.

The chain employs TRBV12-3 or TRBV12-4 and TRBJ1-1; the D gene is possibly TRBD1 (6 bases). The CDR3 covers 13 residues. The V and J ends lost 8 bases and 5 bases respectively, with 15 bases between them. CDR3 coding DNA: TGTGCCAGCCGCCGGGGGGCGCAGACTGAAGCTTTCTTT. Amino acid sequence: CASRRGAQTEAFF.

This chain joins TRBV7-9 and TRBJ2-1; either TRBD1 or TRBD2 may fit D (5 bases each). V was cut by 0 bases and J by 5 bases, with 23 bases left in between. CDR3 length: 19 residues. In germline, CDR1 is SEHNR, CDR2 FQNEAQ (reference sequence). The CDR3 here is CASSLALLGTQGRDNEQFF. CDR3 bases: TGTGCCAGCAGCTTAGCGTTATTAGGGACCCAAGGAAGGGACAATGAGCAGTTCTTC.

This clone was counted between two and nine times. The chain recombines TRBV18 with TRBJ2-5; 7 nucleotides line up with TRBD2. Germline CDR1 is KGHSH and CDR2 is LQKENI. V was clipped by 4 bases and J by 2 bases; unmatched bases: 1. This CDR3 is 13 amino acids long. CDR3 protein: CASSLGLQETQYF. The CDR3 region has the DNA TGTGCCAGCTCACTGGGACTACAAGAGACCCAGTACTTC.

The chain links TRBV7-9 to TRBJ1-4, with TRBD1 as a possible D gene (5 bases). V lost 2 bases to trimming and J lost 1 base, with 5 bases between them. Per the germline V gene, CDR1 is SEHNR and CDR2 is FQNEAQ (reference sequence). This CDR3 comprises 14 residues. The CDR3 DNA follows: TGTGCCAGCAGCTTACAGGGAACTAATGAAAAACTGTTTTTT. Its protein is CASSLQGTNEKLFF.

The gene calls are TRBV4-1 and TRBJ1-1; unclear D gene. V was cut by 1 base and J by 5 bases, with 11 bases left in between. CDR1 and CDR2 from the germline V gene are MGHRA and YSYEKL. This CDR3 has 14 amino acids. The CDR3 DNA reads as TGCGCCAGCAGCCAAGCCCCCAGCTTTACTGAAGCTTTCTTT. Translation gives CASSQAPSFTEAFF.

V gene TRBV7-2 combines with J gene TRBJ2-7; 7 positions agree with TRBD1. V was clipped by 6 bases and J by 2 bases; unmatched bases: 7. CDR1 is SGHTA and CDR2 is FQGNSA in the germline V gene. The CDR3 loop spans 14 amino acids. The CDR3 DNA reads as TGTGCCAGCAGACCGCAGGGGGTTCCCTACGAGCAGTACTTC. Its translation: CASRPQGVPYEQYF. Complete variable domain (other parts from reference TRBV7-2 and TRBJ2-7): GAGVSQSPSNKVTEKGKDVELRCDPISGHTALYWYRQSLGQGLEFLIYFQGNSAPDKSGLPSDRFSAERTGGSVSTLTIQRTQQEDSAVYLCASRPQGVPYEQYFGPGTRLTVT.

V and J are TRBV6-5 and TRBJ1-3; tentative D call: TRBD1 (5 bases). The germline V gene has CDR1 MNHEY and CDR2 SVGAGI. Trimming took off 5 bases at V and 0 bases at J, with 11 bases between the two ends. This CDR3 spans 15 amino acids. The CDR3 is CASSRDRDSGNTIYF. CDR3 in DNA: TGTGCCAGCAGTCGGGACCGAGACTCTGGAAACACCATATATTTT.

V is TRBV19 and J is TRBJ1-5; D unresolved. Looked up from germline, CDR1 is LNHDA and CDR2 is SQIVND (reference sequence). The V end was cut by 5 bases, the J end by 2 bases, with 7 bases between. The CDR3 spans 13 residues. This chain's CDR3 is CASSWSGNQPQHF. The CDR3 region has the DNA TGTGCCAGTAGTTGGTCGGGCAATCAGCCCCAGCATTTT.

This chain uses TRBV27 with TRBJ1-6; D might be TRBD1 (5 bases). Germline V gives CDR1 MNHEY, CDR2 SMNVEV (reference sequence). Between the trimmed V and J ends, which lost 6 bases and 8 bases, there was a span of 11 bases. The CDR3 contains 13 residues. The CDR3 DNA reads TGTGCCAGCAGAGGGACTGACTATTCACCCCTCCACTTT. Its protein product is CASRGTDYSPLHF.

The V call is TRBV29-1, the J call TRBJ2-2; 13 nucleotides agree with TRBD2. With V trimmed by 5 bases and J by 8 bases, 5 bases remained unmatched. The CDR3 spans 14 residues. CDR1 and CDR2 from the germline V gene are SQVTM and ANQGSEA. The CDR3 loop is CSVRTSGRAGELFF. The CDR3 DNA is TGCAGCGTTCGGACTAGCGGGAGAGCTGGGGAGCTGTTTTTT.

This clone showed up just once. The chain couples TRBV30 to TRBJ1-5; 9 nucleotides align to TRBD1. V dropped 2 bases and J dropped 4; count of bases not matched to a gene: 12. The length of the CDR3 is 17 residues. Germline V gene sequence: CDR1 GTSNPN, CDR2 SVGIG (reference sequence). The CDR3 sequence is CAWSPLQGAPGNQPQHF. In nucleotides, the CDR3 is TGTGCCTGGAGTCCATTACAGGGGGCCCCGGGGAATCAGCCCCAGCATTTT.

J is TRBJ1-2 and V is TRBV10-2; possible D gene TRBD1, 6 bases. Germline assignment: CDR1 WSHSY and CDR2 SAAADI. The CDR3 runs to 14 residues. Trimming shortened V by 3 bases and J by 4 bases, and 12 bases separated the two germline ends. CDR3 sequence: CASSDSQGPYGYTF. The CDR3 nucleotides are TGCGCCAGCAGTGATAGTCAGGGGCCCTATGGCTACACCTTC.

V and J are TRBV3-1 (or the pseudogene TRBV3-2) and TRBJ1-5; D is undetermined. This CDR3 is built from 15 residues. The germline V and J ends were trimmed by 0 bases and 2 bases, with 8 bases remaining between them. Looked up from germline, CDR1 is LGHDT and CDR2 is YNNKEL (reference sequence). The CDR3 sequence is CASSQDGVGNQPQHF. DNA of the CDR3: TGTGCCAGCAGCCAAGATGGTGTGGGCAATCAGCCCCAGCATTTT.

The chain combines TRBV5-1 with TRBJ2-2; no clear D gene. Trimming shortened V by 2 bases and J by 2 bases, and 4 bases separated the two germline ends. This CDR3 comprises 13 residues. Per germline, CDR1 SGHRS and CDR2 YFSETQ. CDR3 amino acids: CASSLPNTGELFF. CDR3 in DNA: TGCGCCAGCAGCTTACCAAACACCGGGGAGCTGTTTTTT.

The chain employs TRBV14 and TRBJ2-3; 10 nucleotides align to TRBD1. CDR1 is SGHDN, CDR2 FVKESK, per germline. The V gene end was trimmed by 4 bases and the J gene end by 2 bases; junction bases not matched to a gene: 3. The CDR3 runs 15 residues. CDR3 residues: CASSRQGAFTDTQYF. The CDR3 DNA sequence: TGTGCCAGCAGCCGACAGGGGGCTTTCACAGATACGCAGTATTTT.

This chain links TRBV10-1 with TRBJ2-3; D possibly uses TRBD1 or TRBD2 (5 bases each). Trimming removed 8 bases at V and 3 bases at J, with 12 bases between. Germline loops: CDR1 WNHNN, CDR2 SYGVQD (reference sequence). This CDR3 is built from 13 residues. CDR3 bases: TGCGCCAGCGCCGGGACCGCAACAGATACGCAGTATTTT. This sequence encodes CASAGTATDTQYF.